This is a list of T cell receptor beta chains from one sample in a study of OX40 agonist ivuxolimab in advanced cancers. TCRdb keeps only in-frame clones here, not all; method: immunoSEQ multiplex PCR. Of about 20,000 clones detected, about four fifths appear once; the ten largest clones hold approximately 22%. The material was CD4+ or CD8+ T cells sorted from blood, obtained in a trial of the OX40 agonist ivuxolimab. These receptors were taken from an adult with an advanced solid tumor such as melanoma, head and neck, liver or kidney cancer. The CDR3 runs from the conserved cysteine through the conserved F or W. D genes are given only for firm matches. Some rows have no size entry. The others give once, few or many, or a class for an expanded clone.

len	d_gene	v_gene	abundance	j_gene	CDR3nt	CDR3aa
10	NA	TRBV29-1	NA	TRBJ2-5	TGCAGCGCTCAGGTGGAGACCCAGTACTTC	CSAQVETQYF
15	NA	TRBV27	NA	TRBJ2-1	TGTGCCAGCAGTTTAGGTGGAGGGCGGGGCAATGAGCAGTTCTTC	CASSLGGGRGNEQFF
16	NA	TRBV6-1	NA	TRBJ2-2	TGTGCCAGCAGTGAAGGAGGGGAGTGGGTCGCCGGGGAGCTGTTTTTT	CASSEGGEWVAGELFF
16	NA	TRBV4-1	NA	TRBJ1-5	TGCGCCAGCAGCCAGAGCCTACAGGGTGCGAATCAGCCCCAGCATTTT	CASSQSLQGANQPQHF
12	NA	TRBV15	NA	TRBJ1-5	TGTGCCACCAGTAGTAGCAATCAGCCCCAGCATTTT	CATSSSNQPQHF
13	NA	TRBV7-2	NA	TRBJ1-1	TGTGCCAGCTCCCCGGGGGCGAACACTGAAGCTTTCTTT	CASSPGANTEAFF
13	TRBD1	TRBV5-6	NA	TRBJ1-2	TGTGCCAGCAGCTTGGAAGGGGGCGGTGGCTACACCTTC	CASSLEGGGGYTF
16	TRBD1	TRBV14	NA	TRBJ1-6	TGTGCCAGCAGCCGACTACCAACAGGGGGCAATTCACCCCTCCACTTT	CASSRLPTGGNSPLHF
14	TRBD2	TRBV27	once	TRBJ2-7	TGTGCCAGCGGGAGGGGAAGAACCCTCTACGAGCAGTACTTC	CASGRGRTLYEQYF
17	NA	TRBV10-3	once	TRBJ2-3	TGTGCCAGCAGTGAAGCCCTTGCGGGACGGAGCACAGATACGCAGTATTTT	CASSEALAGRSTDTQYF
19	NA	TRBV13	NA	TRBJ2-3	TGTGCCAGCAGCTTAATGTCAAATAGAAGGGAGGTAGAGTTCGATACGCAGTATTTT	CASSLMSNRREVEFDTQYF
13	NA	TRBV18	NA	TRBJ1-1	TGTGCCAGCTCACCAGGGGCGAACACTGAAGCTTTCTTT	CASSPGANTEAFF
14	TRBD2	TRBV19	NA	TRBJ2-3	TGTGCCAGTACAGCGGGGGGCCCTGAGGATACGCAGTATTTT	CASTAGGPEDTQYF
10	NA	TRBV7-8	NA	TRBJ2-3	TGTGCCAGTGGGCCAAGGTCGGGGTATTTT	CASGPRSGYF
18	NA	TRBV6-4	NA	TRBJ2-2	TGTGCCAGCAGCCAGTTCGGACAGACTAATACTAACACCGGGGAGCTGTTTTTT	CASSQFGQTNTNTGELFF
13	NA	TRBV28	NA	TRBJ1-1	TGTGCCAGCAGTTTCAGGCCGGACACTGAAGCTTTCTTT	CASSFRPDTEAFF
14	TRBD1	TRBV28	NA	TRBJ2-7	TGTGCCAGCAGTTGGGCAGGGGGAGACTACGAGCAGTACTTC	CASSWAGGDYEQYF
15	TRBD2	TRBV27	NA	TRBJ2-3	TGTGCCAGCAGTATCCGGACTAGCAGCACAGATACGCAGTATTTT	CASSIRTSSTDTQYF
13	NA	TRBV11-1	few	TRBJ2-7	TGTGCCAGCAGCTTCTCGCTAGCTTACGAGCAGTACTTC	CASSFSLAYEQYF
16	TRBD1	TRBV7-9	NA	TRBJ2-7	TGTGCCAGCAGCCATACTGCGGCAGGGGGCGGCTACGAGCAGTACTTC	CASSHTAAGGGYEQYF
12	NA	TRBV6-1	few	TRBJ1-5	TGTGCCAGCATGGGGGATGGTCGGCCCCAGCATTTT	CASMGDGRPQHF
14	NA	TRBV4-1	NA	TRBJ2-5	TGCGCCAGCAGCCAAGAGGGGGGCAGGGAGACCCAGTACTTC	CASSQEGGRETQYF
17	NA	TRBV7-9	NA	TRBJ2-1	TGTGCCAGCAGCCAGAACCGGGACTCAACCAACTACAATGAGCAGTTCTTC	CASSQNRDSTNYNEQFF
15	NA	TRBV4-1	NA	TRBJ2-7	TGCGCCAGCAGTGGTCTCCGGGACGGAGCCTACGAGCAGTACTTC	CASSGLRDGAYEQYF
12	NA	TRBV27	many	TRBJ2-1	TGTGCCAGCAGTCCAGGGACCAATGAGCAGTTCTTC	CASSPGTNEQFF
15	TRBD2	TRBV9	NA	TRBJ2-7	TGTGCCAGCAGCGAGGGACTAGCGAGCACCTACGAGCAGTACTTC	CASSEGLASTYEQYF
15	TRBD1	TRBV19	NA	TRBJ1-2	TGTGCCAGTAGTATTTGGACAGGGCTTTATGATGGCTACACCTTC	CASSIWTGLYDGYTF